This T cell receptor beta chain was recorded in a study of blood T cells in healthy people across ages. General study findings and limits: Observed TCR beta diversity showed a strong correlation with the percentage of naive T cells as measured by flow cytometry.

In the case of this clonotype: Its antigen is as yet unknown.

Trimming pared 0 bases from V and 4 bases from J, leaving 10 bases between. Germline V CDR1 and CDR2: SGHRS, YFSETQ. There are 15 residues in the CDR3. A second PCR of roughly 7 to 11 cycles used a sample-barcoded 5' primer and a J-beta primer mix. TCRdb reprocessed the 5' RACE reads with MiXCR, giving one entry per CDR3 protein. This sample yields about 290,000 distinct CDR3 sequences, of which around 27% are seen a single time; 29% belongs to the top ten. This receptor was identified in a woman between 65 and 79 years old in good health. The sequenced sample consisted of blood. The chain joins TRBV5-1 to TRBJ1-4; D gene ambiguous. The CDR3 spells CASSLGAGLNEKLFF. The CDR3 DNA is TGCGCCAGCAGCTTGGGGGCAGGCCTTAATGAAAAACTGTTTTTT. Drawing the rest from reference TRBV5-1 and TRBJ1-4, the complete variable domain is KAGVTQTPRYLIKTRGQQVTLSCSPISGHRSVSWYQQTPGQGLQFLFEYFSETQRNKGNFPGRFSGRQFSNSRSEMNVSTLELGDSALYLCASSLGAGLNEKLFFGSGTQLSVL.